This entry concerns a single T cell receptor beta chain. The CDR3 runs to 13 residues. In germline, CDR1 is SNHLY, CDR2 FYNNEI. Trimming took 2 bases from V and 6 from J, leaving 8 bases between them. Source study methods: Amplification of reference gene primers was used by the study to estimate nucleated cell counts. The data were produced by immunoSEQ multiplex PCR, yet TCRdb's version contains in-frame clones alone and is incomplete. From that table come the V and J calls and clone size; the DNA was used to work out D and trimming. The profile covers approximately 260,000 clones, with approximately 90% appearing a single time and 2% to 2.5% taken by the ten largest. This entry comes from a study of blood T cell repertoires in COVID-19. Overall study: Collection of acute and convalescent COVID-19 samples took place in the United States, Italy and Spain. Nucleic acid was either cDNA or gDNA, and it came from T cells, B-cell-depleted T cells, or PBMCs.

The chain joins TRBV2 to TRBJ1-5; no clear D. The receptor's source is a woman between 35 and 50 years old who had recovered from COVID-19. Sequenced material: peripheral blood. CDR3 amino acids: CASSELPGQPQHF. Written as DNA, the CDR3 is TGTGCCAGCAGTGAACTTCCGGGTCAGCCCCAGCATTTT.